Below, 23 T cell receptor beta chains from the same sample are listed, as sequenced in a study of T-cell reconstitution after alpha-beta-depleted transplantation in children. Preparation of the TCRbeta library used unique molecular identifiers. TCRdb re-called the PCR reads through MiXCR, storing one row per CDR3 protein. The sample holds 300,000 to 400,000 distinct CDR3 sequences, roughly 14% seen once. The sequences come from PBMCs, collected from the stem cell graft. The source of these receptors is a human donor who donated a stem cell graft to a child with Fanconi anemia.

This chain uses TRBV3-1 with TRBJ2-7; 10 nucleotides match TRBD1. V was pared by 1 base and J by 2 bases, with 5 bases of the junction left unmatched. This CDR3 has 16 amino acids. Germline V CDR1 and CDR2: LGHDT, YNNKEL (reference sequence). CDR3: CASSQGTGGGPYEQYV. The CDR3, as DNA: TGTGCCAGCAGCCAAGGGACAGGGGGAGGTCCCTACGAGCAGTACGTC.

This chain links TRBV6-6 with TRBJ1-2; D may be TRBD1 (5 bases). The CDR3 extends over 12 amino acids. Germline CDR1 MNHNY, CDR2 SVGAGI (reference sequence). V shed 6 bases and J shed 1 base, with 6 bases lying between them. CDR3: CASRGDNYGYTF. The CDR3 DNA is TGTGCCAGCAGGGGGGATAACTATGGCTACACCTTC.

This chain links TRBV12-3 or TRBV12-4 with TRBJ2-1, with a weak D call TRBD2 (5 bases). The CDR3 is made up of 16 amino acids. V dropped 2 bases and J dropped 5 bases, with 16 bases sitting between them. The CDR3 bases are TGTGCCAGCAGTTTATATGGAGGTCTAGCTAACAATGAGCAGTTCTTC. Protein product: CASSLYGGLANNEQFF.

The chain carries TRBV4-3 and TRBJ1-6; D is undetermined. Germline V gene lookup returns CDR1 LGHNA and CDR2 YSLEER. The CDR3 has 15 amino acids. Trimming shortened V by 2 bases and J by 7 bases, and 12 bases separated the two germline ends. CDR3 region: CASSQIRVGNSPLHF. The CDR3 bases are TGCGCCAGCAGCCAAATTAGGGTAGGAAATTCACCCCTCCACTTT.

This clonotype was detected many times. This chain links TRBV29-1 with TRBJ2-3, with TRBD1 as a possible D gene (6 bases). Germline CDR1 reads SQVTM; CDR2 reads ANQGSEA. The CDR3 is made up of 11 amino acids. V was pared by 5 bases and J by 8 bases, with 11 bases between. CDR3 nucleotides: TGCAGCGTTCCGACAGGAACTACGCAGTATTTT. It yields the protein CSVPTGTTQYF.

This clonotype was detected a few times. The rearrangement uses TRBV15 and TRBJ1-1, with D unresolved. The CDR3 loop spans 12 amino acids. Trimming left V 9 bases short and J 2 bases short, with 10 bases between. Germline loops: CDR1 LNHNV, CDR2 YYDKDF (reference sequence). The DNA for the CDR3 is TGTGCCACGAGCGACGGTAACACTGAAGCTTTCTTT. Residues: CATSDGNTEAFF.

This clonotype turned up a few times. CDR3 coding DNA: TGTGCCACCAGCAGAGACTACACCGGCCCAGATACGCAGTATTTT. Translated: CATSRDYTGPDTQYF. V gene TRBV15 combines with J gene TRBJ2-3; no definite D call. This CDR3 has 15 residues. Trimming left V 0 bases short and J 4 bases short, with 11 bases between. In germline, CDR1 is LNHNV, CDR2 YYDKDF (reference sequence).

This chain uses TRBV4-3 with TRBJ2-1; 11 nucleotides agree with TRBD2. This CDR3 is 19 amino acids long. Germline V gives CDR1 LGHNA, CDR2 YSLEER. V was pared by 0 bases and J by 5 bases, with 12 bases of the junction left unmatched. The CDR3 region has the DNA TGCGCCAGCAGCCAAGAGTTGATGGTGCTAGCGGGGGGCAACAATGAGCAGTTCTTC. It codes for CASSQELMVLAGGNNEQFF.

This clonotype came up many times. CDR3 amino acids: CASSRDRGDTQYF. CDR3 in DNA: TGTGCCAGCAGCCGGGACAGGGGGGATACGCAGTATTTT. J is TRBJ2-3 and V is TRBV5-4, with 11 positions matching TRBD1. This CDR3 comprises 13 residues. CDR1 and CDR2 (germline): SGHNT, YYREEE (reference sequence). J lost 6 bases, V lost 4 bases, and 1 base had no gene match.

This clonotype has more than one count but fewer than ten. The rearrangement uses TRBV12-3 or TRBV12-4 and TRBJ1-1, with 8 bases matching TRBD1. J gave up 2 bases and V 7 bases, and 6 bases lay outside the gene matches. The CDR3 is 14 amino acids. The CDR3 here is CASTIGQGNTEAFF. As DNA, the CDR3 is TGTGCCAGCACCATTGGACAGGGTAACACTGAAGCTTTCTTT.

This clonotype was seen a handful of times. CDR3 sequence (DNA): TGTGCCAGCAGCTCAGACCCCGGGGGTGCGCAGTTCTTC. Encoded protein: CASSSDPGGAQFF. The chain combines TRBV9 with TRBJ2-1; D perhaps matches TRBD2 (6 bases). Germline CDR1 and CDR2: SGDLS and YYNGEE. This CDR3 has 13 amino acids. Between the trimmed V and J ends, which lost 4 bases and 12 bases, there was a span of 17 bases.

This clonotype was detected ten times or more. This chain joins TRBV7-9 and TRBJ1-6, with 7 nucleotides matching TRBD1. J lost 7 bases, V lost 4 bases, and 7 bases had no gene match. Per the germline V gene, CDR1 is SEHNR and CDR2 is FQNEAQ (reference sequence). The length of the CDR3 is 15 residues. CDR3 sequence reads: CASSSTGQANSPLHF. The DNA of the CDR3 is TGTGCCAGCAGCTCCACCGGACAGGCCAATTCACCCCTCCACTTT.

This clonotype turned up a few times. The CDR3 reads CAWSVLQTSDEQFF. The CDR3 DNA is TGTGCCTGGAGTGTCCTCCAGACTAGCGATGAGCAGTTCTTC. The chain is built from TRBV30 and TRBJ2-1; 8 bases agree with TRBD2. The CDR3 length is 14 residues. Germline trimming cut 0 bases from V and 8 bases from J; bases unmatched to any gene: 6. From germline, CDR1 is GTSNPN and CDR2 SVGIG (reference sequence).

V gene TRBV6-5 combines with J gene TRBJ1-2; tentative D call: TRBD1 (5 bases). The germline CDR1 and CDR2 sequences are MNHEY and SVGAGI. Trimming removed 0 bases from V and 7 bases from J, with 12 bases in between. The CDR3 has 14 residues. The CDR3 spells CASSYSRPGGGYTF. The CDR3 DNA sequence: TGTGCCAGCAGTTACTCTAGGCCCGGGGGTGGCTACACCTTC.

The chain is built from TRBV4-3 and TRBJ2-7; no firm D call. Germline assignment: CDR1 LGHNA and CDR2 YSLEER. CDR3 length equals 14 residues. V lost 4 bases and J 4 bases, leaving 14 bases between the germline ends. This CDR3 is CASSPTLDPYEQYF. In nucleotides, the CDR3 is TGCGCCAGCAGCCCGACATTAGATCCGTACGAGCAGTACTTC.

The chain carries TRBV6-2 or TRBV6-3 and TRBJ2-7; D gene unclear. Trimming removed 2 bases at V and 0 bases at J, with 8 bases between. Germline V gene data show CDR1 as MNHEY and CDR2 as SVGEGT. The CDR3 loop spans 14 amino acids. The chain's CDR3 is CASSYPTHSYEQYF. DNA of the CDR3: TGTGCCAGCAGTTACCCGACTCACTCCTACGAGCAGTACTTC.

Only a few counts were recorded for this clonotype. The V and J genes are TRBV10-3 and TRBJ1-1, with 8 bases that match TRBD1. CDR1 is ENHRY, CDR2 SYGVKD, per germline. This CDR3 has 14 residues. Trimming at V came to 2 bases and at J to 9 bases, leaving 8 bases not matched to a gene. DNA for the CDR3: TGTGCCATCAGTGAGACGGACAGGGAAAATCAAGCTTTCTTT. It translates to CAISETDRENQAFF.

This clonotype was observed a few times. The missing conserved phenylalanine or tryptophan at the end of this CDR3 makes a read error likely. The genes are TRBV20-1 and TRBJ1-5; tentative D call: TRBD1 (6 bases). With 6 bases removed from V and 1 base from J, the gap between germline ends came to 19 bases. Germline CDR1 reads DFQATT; CDR2 reads SNEGSKA (reference sequence). The CDR3 consists of 16 residues. CDR3 in DNA: TGCAGTGCCCTACCCTTGGGGGGCGAGAGCAATCAGCCCCAGCATTAT. Encoded protein: CSALPLGGESNQPQHY.

This clonotype came up a few times. The rearrangement uses TRBV18 and TRBJ2-1; D call uncertain. There are 13 residues in the CDR3. Germline V gives CDR1 KGHSH, CDR2 LQKENI. V dropped 3 bases and J dropped 8 bases, with 11 bases sitting between them. In nucleotides, the CDR3 is TGTGCCAGCTCACCGGTCACCATCGATGAGCAGTTCTTC. It codes for CASSPVTIDEQFF.

The rearrangement links TRBV28 to TRBJ2-6; tentatively, D is TRBD1 or TRBD2 (6 bases each). CDR1 and CDR2 (germline): MDHEN, SYDVKM. Trimming pared 5 bases from V and 2 bases from J, leaving 22 bases between. The CDR3 has 19 residues. In DNA, the CDR3 is TGTGCCAGCAGTCCCGGCAAGAGGGGGGAAGGGCCTGGGGCCAACGTCCTGACTTTC. It yields the protein CASSPGKRGEGPGANVLTF.

This clonotype appeared a few times. The chain is built from TRBV20-1 and TRBJ1-2; a weak D match, TRBD1 (6 bases). Germline V lookup: CDR1 DFQATT, CDR2 SNEGSKA (reference sequence). The CDR3 runs to 17 residues. V was trimmed by 5 bases and J by 2 bases, leaving 24 bases between them. The CDR3 region is CSAQNSLGGQHNYGYTF. The CDR3 DNA is TGCAGTGCTCAAAACTCCCTAGGGGGGCAGCACAACTATGGCTACACCTTC.

This clonotype has just a few counts. The chain employs TRBV29-1 and TRBJ1-4; D unclear. The ends were cut back, 5 bases at V and 5 bases at J, with 18 bases in the middle. Germline lookup yields CDR1 SQVTM and CDR2 ANQGSEA. This CDR3 has 15 amino acids. CDR3 amino acids: CSVLQGGPTNEKLFF. The DNA of the CDR3 is TGCAGCGTTCTTCAAGGAGGGCCGACGAATGAAAAACTGTTTTTT.

Concerning this clonotype itself: No conserved phenylalanine or tryptophan ends this CDR3, so it is likely a read error. V and J are TRBV19 and TRBJ1-5; D gene unclear. This CDR3 is 14 amino acids long. V was cut by 1 base and J by 5 bases, with 9 bases left in between. Germline V gene lookup returns CDR1 LNHDA and CDR2 SQIVND (reference sequence). In DNA form, the CDR3 reads TGTGCCAGTAGTATAGGGTCGGGCCATCAGCCCCAGCATGTT. It encodes CASSIGSGHQPQHV.